The clone carrying this TCR beta chain appeared many times. In building TCR beta libraries, iRepertoire HTBI primers were used together with Arm-PCR of CDR3 regions. Using its own MiXCR run on the multiplex PCR reads, TCRdb lists one record per CDR3 protein. The sample holds 700,000 or so distinct CDR3 sequences; about 30% are singletons and the top ten take roughly 40%. The sample originates from a study of regulatory T cells in long-lasting Graves disease. V was shortened by 6 bases and J by 5 bases, with 8 bases between the two germline ends. The germline V gene encodes CDR1 MDHEN and CDR2 SYDVKM. The length of the CDR3 is 11 residues. The time point was: persistent/refractory GD, antithyroid drugs over 5 years with positive TRAb. TCR sequences were obtained from RNA taken from PBMCs.

The TCR comes from a female donor with Graves disease. The rearrangement links TRBV28 to TRBJ2-7; no firm D call. The specimen comprised peripheral blood mononuclear cells (PBMCs), sampled when the disease was refractory, from a patient treated with antithyroid drugs. The CDR3 protein is CASRIRDEQYF. The CDR3 region has the DNA TGTGCCAGCAGAATCCGGGACGAGCAGTACTTC.